Following are 10 T cell receptor beta chains from one sample sequenced in a study of early T cells in non-severe SARS-CoV-2 infection. TCRdb called the 5' RACE reads again in MiXCR, with one record for every CDR3 protein. The sample records roughly 60,000 distinct CDR3 sequences, about 11% being singletons. This sample comprised whole blood, obtained at baseline. These receptors were collected from an adult who was a healthcare worker with PCR-confirmed SARS-CoV-2 infection or an uninfected control (not recorded which).

This clonotype was detected ten times or more. The rearrangement joins TRBV6-6 to TRBJ1-3; D gene ambiguous. In germline, CDR1 is MNHNY, CDR2 SVGAGI (reference sequence). CDR3 length: 15 residues. V gave up 2 bases and J gave up 1 base, with 9 bases separating them. This CDR3 reads CASSYPDRSGNTIYF. In DNA, the CDR3 is TGTGCCAGCAGTTACCCTGACCGATCTGGAAACACCATATATTTT.

This clonotype was seen repeatedly, ten times or more. The chain uses TRBV11-2 and TRBJ2-7; D gene ambiguous. The CDR3 runs 15 residues. Trimming stripped 0 bases from V and 2 bases from J, with 11 bases between. Looked up from germline, CDR1 is SGHAT and CDR2 is FQNNGV. The CDR3 DNA is TGTGCCAGCAGCTTAGAGGCAGGAACAGCCTACGAGCAGTACTTC. Protein: CASSLEAGTAYEQYF.

The chain is built from TRBV20-1 and TRBJ2-7; 9 bases match TRBD2. This CDR3 spans 15 amino acids. Germline V gives CDR1 DFQATT, CDR2 SNEGSKA (reference sequence). V lost 1 base, J lost 0 bases, and 4 bases stayed unmatched. The CDR3 DNA is TGCAGTGCTAGAGCCATAGCGGGGGCCTCCTACGAGCAGTACTTC. This sequence encodes CSARAIAGASYEQYF.

The chain is built from TRBV20-1 and TRBJ2-3, with D tentatively TRBD1 (6 bases). The CDR3 is 15 amino acids. Germline values: CDR1 DFQATT, CDR2 SNEGSKA (reference sequence). Trimming removed 4 bases at V and 2 bases at J, with 16 bases between. CDR3 protein: CSATRQDLLTDTQYF. The CDR3 DNA reads as TGCAGTGCTACCAGACAGGACTTACTCACAGATACGCAGTATTTT.

This rearrangement joins TRBV4-3 to TRBJ1-6; TRBD1 might be the D (5 bases). The CDR3 contains 17 residues. Trimming removed 1 base from V and 0 bases from J, with 10 bases in between. Germline V gene sequence: CDR1 LGHNA, CDR2 YSLEER. CDR3 coding DNA: TGCGCCAGCAGCCAAGCCAGGGTGGGCTCCTATAATTCACCCCTCCACTTT. Encoded protein: CASSQARVGSYNSPLHF.

The V and J genes are TRBV29-1 and TRBJ2-6, with D possibly TRBD1 on 6 matching bases. With 6 bases removed from V and 2 bases from J, the gap between germline ends came to 17 bases. Germline assignment: CDR1 SQVTM and CDR2 ANQGSEA. This CDR3 region has 16 residues. The DNA of the CDR3 is TGCAGCGTCCGGAGGCAGGGGAGCGCTGGGGCCAACGTCCTGACTTTC. It codes for CSVRRQGSAGANVLTF.

This clonotype was picked up a small number of times. This chain links TRBV12-3 or TRBV12-4 with TRBJ2-3; D is unclear. Trimming pared 8 bases from V and 1 base from J, leaving 4 bases between. CDR3 length equals 11 residues. CDR3 residues: CASGRTDTQYF. DNA for the CDR3: TGTGCCAGCGGTCGCACAGATACGCAGTATTTT.

This clonotype has a count of ten or more. This chain uses TRBV13 with TRBJ1-1, with 8 bases matching TRBD1. V shed 4 bases and J 8 bases; nucleotides not matched to a gene: 3. The CDR3 sequence is 12 residues long. The germline V gene encodes CDR1 PRHDT and CDR2 FYEKMQ (reference sequence). CDR3 nucleotide sequence: TGTGCCAGCAGCTACCGGACAGGGGAAGCTTTCTTT. Translating gives CASSYRTGEAFF.

In this sample, this clonotype turned up a few times. The chain has TRBV7-9 and TRBJ2-7; D remains unclear. This CDR3 has 14 residues. Germline V gene data show CDR1 as SEHNR and CDR2 as FQNEAQ (reference sequence). The V and J ends lost 5 bases and 7 bases respectively, with 18 bases between them. In DNA form, the CDR3 reads TGTGCCAGCAGCCCGGGCCTCCCGGTTCGGGAGCAGTACTTC. This gives the protein CASSPGLPVREQYF.

This clonotype was recorded a few times. This chain uses TRBV18 with TRBJ2-3; D not resolved. Germline loops: CDR1 KGHSH, CDR2 LQKENI. This CDR3 is 12 amino acids long. Trimming removed 6 bases from V and 5 bases from J, with 9 bases in between. The CDR3 region has the DNA TGTGCCAGCTCCCCTGGAGAAGATACGCAGTATTTT. Protein: CASSPGEDTQYF.